Listed below are T cell receptor beta chains from one sample, sequenced in a study of blood T cell repertoires in COVID-19. Sequenced by immunoSEQ multiplex PCR; TCRdb stores in-frame clones only, minus some. The table lists just over 300,000 clones, more than 75% of them singletons. Sequencing was done on a sample of PBMCs or T cells enriched from blood (not recorded which). These receptors were collected from a man younger than 40 who had recovered from COVID-19. The CDR3 runs from the conserved cysteine through the conserved F or W. Fields, in order: J gene, D gene, V gene, CDR3 protein. The D gene is left open where the match is weak.

J: TRBJ2-1
D: TRBD2
V: TRBV11-3
CDR3: CASSASGGAGSYNEQFF

J: TRBJ1-4
D: NA
V: TRBV24-1
CDR3: CATSDLDGEKLFF

J: TRBJ2-2
D: NA
V: TRBV4-1
CDR3: CASSQEAPSTGELFF

J: TRBJ1-2
D: TRBD1
V: TRBV20-1
CDR3: CSAPTGNGYTF

J: TRBJ2-2
D: NA
V: TRBV12-5
CDR3: CASADLSEHQDTGELFF

J: TRBJ2-1
D: NA
V: TRBV9
CDR3: CASSVISGIIYNEQFF

J: TRBJ1-1
D: NA
V: TRBV4-1
CDR3: CASSQVGGLVFIAFF

J: TRBJ2-2
D: NA
V: TRBV30
CDR3: CAYRMAGNTGELFF

J: TRBJ2-7
D: TRBD2
V: TRBV6-1
CDR3: CASSEGETSGRGEQYF

J: TRBJ2-7
D: TRBD1
V: TRBV6-5
CDR3: CASSYDRTGAYEQYF

J: TRBJ1-1
D: NA
V: TRBV12-3/TRBV12-4
CDR3: CASSAGRPAFF

J: TRBJ2-7
D: TRBD2
V: TRBV5-1
CDR3: CASSLAPGRSYEQYF

J: TRBJ2-7
D: NA
V: TRBV6-5
CDR3: CASRPPGLTYEQYF

J: TRBJ2-2
D: NA
V: TRBV5-1
CDR3: CASSLLQGGELFF

J: TRBJ1-5
D: NA
V: TRBV5-1
CDR3: CASSFPPLFGESNQPQHF

J: TRBJ2-5
D: TRBD2
V: TRBV19
CDR3: CASSIGAGDGETQYF

J: TRBJ2-1
D: TRBD2
V: TRBV5-1
CDR3: CASSFIAGAYNEQFF

J: TRBJ2-1
D: NA
V: TRBV7-6
CDR3: CASSLVLEAPYHEQFF

J: TRBJ2-1
D: NA
V: TRBV5-1
CDR3: CASSLPRDLYNEQFF

J: TRBJ2-2
D: NA
V: TRBV6-5
CDR3: CASTRGMNTGELFF

J: TRBJ1-5
D: TRBD1
V: TRBV6-5
CDR3: CASSRTGYSNQPQHF

J: TRBJ2-7
D: TRBD1
V: TRBV15
CDR3: CATSRPGQSYEQYF

J: TRBJ2-7
D: TRBD1
V: TRBV13
CDR3: CASSFSTDRLYEQYF

J: TRBJ1-5
D: NA
V: TRBV7-9
CDR3: CASSPVGASNQPQHF

J: TRBJ2-7
D: NA
V: TRBV6-5
CDR3: CASSYSRAGSSYEQYF

J: TRBJ1-3
D: NA
V: TRBV3-1/TRBV3-2
CDR3: CASSQGPDSGNTIYF

J: TRBJ2-5
D: TRBD1
V: TRBV18
CDR3: CASSPRQGARETQYF

J: TRBJ1-4
D: NA
V: TRBV9
CDR3: CASSVDSTDEKLFF

J: TRBJ2-5
D: TRBD2
V: TRBV9
CDR3: CASSLEREGPGQETQYF

J: TRBJ1-5
D: NA
V: TRBV28
CDR3: CASSLLRKNQPQHF

J: TRBJ2-3
D: TRBD1
V: TRBV7-2
CDR3: CASSNRGLSGTDTQYF

J: TRBJ1-2
D: TRBD1
V: TRBV7-2
CDR3: CASSLLGTGYGYTF

J: TRBJ2-4
D: TRBD2
V: TRBV10-3
CDR3: CAISKSGTSGSGTKNIQYF

J: TRBJ1-3
D: NA
V: TRBV3-1/TRBV3-2
CDR3: CASSRAGGNTIYF

J: TRBJ1-2
D: TRBD1
V: TRBV5-1
CDR3: CASSLGTGDGYTF

J: TRBJ2-5
D: TRBD1
V: TRBV3-1/TRBV3-2
CDR3: CASSQVGTVYQETQYF

J: TRBJ2-5
D: TRBD2
V: TRBV5-1
CDR3: CASSLALAGGRETQYF

J: TRBJ2-1
D: NA
V: TRBV24-1
CDR3: CATSDAFGGTYNEQFF

J: TRBJ2-3
D: TRBD2
V: TRBV5-4
CDR3: CASSLAGASGEYF

J: TRBJ2-3
D: TRBD1
V: TRBV19
CDR3: CASSIGQGDTQYF

J: TRBJ1-4
D: TRBD1
V: TRBV18
CDR3: CASSPRGQGAEKLFF

J: TRBJ1-1
D: TRBD1
V: TRBV7-8
CDR3: CASSPQGGNTEAFF

J: TRBJ1-6
D: NA
V: TRBV5-1
CDR3: CASSLALGVGSSYNSPLHF

J: TRBJ2-7
D: NA
V: TRBV11-2
CDR3: CASKFTLEQYF

J: TRBJ2-5
D: TRBD2
V: TRBV28
CDR3: CASSVTGLAGQETQYF

J: TRBJ1-2
D: NA
V: TRBV6-5
CDR3: CASSYDPSRFLGGYTF

J: TRBJ1-2
D: TRBD1
V: TRBV28
CDR3: CASRPRGGGQRGYGYTF

J: TRBJ1-1
D: NA
V: TRBV9
CDR3: CASSVRPSGGGEAFF

J: TRBJ2-1
D: TRBD1
V: TRBV2
CDR3: CASSDSGTGDEQFF

J: TRBJ2-5
D: TRBD2
V: TRBV14
CDR3: CASSQDKAGGRETQYF

J: TRBJ1-5
D: TRBD1
V: TRBV27
CDR3: CASKTGNSNQPQHF

J: TRBJ1-3
D: NA
V: TRBV10-2
CDR3: CASSDREGSGNTIYF

J: TRBJ1-2
D: TRBD1
V: TRBV27
CDR3: CASSRQPGTGNYGYTF

J: TRBJ1-6
D: NA
V: TRBV28
CDR3: CASRTGNPPPLHF

J: TRBJ1-1
D: NA
V: TRBV4-1
CDR3: CASSPWAGLNTEAFF

J: TRBJ2-2
D: NA
V: TRBV19
CDR3: CASTFTGELFF

J: TRBJ2-7
D: TRBD2
V: TRBV6-1
CDR3: CASSAPSGSYQYEQYF